This TCR beta chain was retrieved from a study of cytomegalovirus exposure and HLA in healthy donors (TCRdb year 2017). A note on the overall study: An earlier analysis of roughly 610 of the donors reported 250 to 350 Gb of sequence data and 95 million to 140 million unique TCR beta sequences obtained from roughly 170 million T cells. About 280 gigabases of sequencing data and roughly 80 million unique TCR sequences made up an early release that covered fewer than 650 HLA-typed donors. The genetic ancestry cluster associated with self-reported Caucasian donors included around 76% of the roughly 360 genotyped donors. The aim of the study was to test whether cataloging public T cell receptors could identify signatures of past pathogen exposure. The study profiled the T cell repertoires of 500 to 800 subjects by immunosequencing and related them to cytomegalovirus serostatus. A separate validation cohort of about 110 different subjects was used in addition to the approximately 610-subject first cohort. To predict cytomegalovirus infection status, the study brought together high-throughput TCR immunosequencing, statistical association of individual TCRs with disease status, and machine learning. To study patterns of TCR occurrence, a later analysis re-analyzed previously published TCR beta repertoires from hundreds of donors and added high-resolution HLA genotyping. Rather than drawing on any new phenotypic data, the later analysis identified candidate immune exposures from TCR beta sequences and the way those sequences occurred across donors. An earlier analysis of some 500 of the donors used high-throughput TCR beta sequencing to judge whether each TCR beta V gene segment behaved as functional or pseudogenic. Alongside the repertoire data, information on donor age, sex, ethnicity and CMV serostatus was compiled. A later genetic analysis used genome-wide SNP genotypes for about 60% of the 666 donors, treating that subset as a discovery cohort. Every discovery cohort repertoire had been produced on one sequencing platform. HLA typing included class I and class II loci at four-digit resolution. The number of typed donors differed by locus: about 620-630 for A, B, C, DRB1 and DQB1; 522 for DQA1; 606 for DPA1; and around 450 for DPB1. A few DR-DQ haplotypes were handled as single units for association and clustering because linkage in the cohort was strong. Across approximately 420 genotyped donors of the cohort, an average of approximately 220,000 unique TCR beta nucleotide sequences per donor were sequenced, and about a sixth of those sequences were non-productive. Broader findings and caveats from the paper: Sequencing depth was assumed to be roughly uniform across donors in the presence/absence analyses, though that assumption may not hold. A further reported finding was that TCR beta sequences accurately predicted the HLA-A and HLA-B alleles for most subjects in the first cohort. A later analysis associated about 18,000 TCR beta sequences with specific HLA alleles at a false discovery rate of 0.05. A cluster of highly shared sequence variants was judged likely to be a technical artifact of the sequencing pipeline. It was suggested by the authors that the approach could potentially be generalized to other disease states and immunological phenotypes. In a later genetic analysis, fewer N-insertions in productive TCRs were reported among donors in an Asian-associated ancestry cluster than the roughly 700-donor mean. When HLA alleles, especially DR and DQ, strongly co-occurred, TCR associations were difficult to assign to individual alleles. CMV serostatus was the only immune exposure information available for the cohort. A few of the identified cytomegalovirus-associated TCR beta chains were confirmed in vitro to be specific for cytomegalovirus antigens. Because counts were too low, more than 15 rarely observed V segments, including chromosome 9 orphons, were excluded from the earlier analysis of 587 of the donors. Some IMGT-functional V segments, including TRBV6-2 and TRBV6-3, could not be told apart with the 87-base-pair reads, so those segments were excluded. Most TCR sequences were seen in very few donors, while some public TCRs were found in many individuals. An earlier analysis of approximately 530 of the donors showed that most TCR beta V segments appeared in productive rearrangements either about 87% or about 30% of the time, which broadly matched IMGT annotations. The classifier was reported to diagnose cytomegalovirus status with high specificity and sensitivity in both the original and validation cohorts. In a later analysis, TCR association rates were found to vary across HLA loci, with the most associated TCRs seen for DRB1 alleles and the fewest for HLA-C alleles. In the study, some 160 TCR beta chains were listed as associated with cytomegalovirus. According to a later analysis, parvovirus B19, influenza, CMV and Epstein-Barr virus appeared linked to several top co-occurrence clusters. In a later analysis, HLA-associated TCR beta chains were found to be more clonally expanded and to have lower generation probabilities than equally common non-associated chains. According to a later analysis, most CMV-associated TCR beta chains appeared to be HLA-restricted, and the HLA associations seemed to be driven largely by CMV exposure. Because HLA typing was missing for some donors at each locus, association tests included only the typed subset. Correlated functional status among segregating V segments might reflect linkage disequilibrium, but an unknown experimental factor could not be ruled out. V-gene and J-gene trimming of TCR beta chains was associated with a missense DCLRE1C variant in a later genetic analysis, and the association was replicated in an independent cohort. Only TCR beta chains were sequenced in this cohort, and the absence of alpha or paired-chain data limited detectable features.

CDR1 and CDR2 are drawn from the germline V gene: MDHEN, SYDVKM. V loses 3 bases, J loses 2 bases, and the germline ends lie 17 bases apart. From cysteine to valine, the CDR3 is 16 amino acids long. Only the CDR3 part of the read is kept: 48 bases, read in frame from the first base. The cohort comprised some 730 healthy bone marrow donors. At the time of sampling, all cohort members were nominally healthy, though unrecorded immune exposures were likely present. The donor was CMV seronegative and was included in the group of a few hundred seronegative cohort members. A peripheral blood sample was provided by each donor, and peripheral blood mononuclear cells were used for TCR beta sequencing. Genomic DNA extraction from the blood cell samples was performed with the Qiagen DNeasy Blood Extraction Kit. To prepare the library, the immunoSEQ multiplex PCR assay was applied. A mixture of 60 forward primers for TCR Vbeta segments and 13 reverse primers for TCR Jbeta segments was used in the multiplex PCR. A multiplex PCR assay on genomic DNA amplified the CDR3 region of rearranged TCR beta genes. Amplified TCR beta libraries were sequenced as 87-base-pair reads on the Illumina HiSeq System. The published analysis was carried out like this. A later analysis tallied roughly 80 million unique TCR beta chains across the 650 to 750 repertoires, and roughly 11 million of those chains were shared by two or more donors. Raw reads were error-corrected and collapsed into unique sequences by a nearest-neighbor algorithm in which closely related sequences were merged to remove PCR and sequencing errors. CDR3 sequences were aligned to IMGT reference sequences to assign V, D and J gene segments. Each retained sequence needed at least a six-nucleotide match to both a V gene segment and a J gene segment. Rearrangements were classified as productive when the CDR3 lacked stop codons and remained in frame with V and J, and all other rearrangements were classified as non-productive. CDR3 was defined by IMGT convention, running from the second conserved V-encoded cysteine to the conserved J-encoded phenylalanine. In an earlier analysis of some 550 of the donors, sequences lacking an unambiguous match to a single V gene segment were excluded. In an earlier analysis of roughly 600 of the donors, a V segment was called functional when productive rearrangements were above 56.7%, and segregating when the standard deviation between donors exceeded 5%. To diagnose cytomegalovirus status from the catalog of TCR beta chain sequences, a statistical classification framework was built. A later analysis assigned V and J genes by comparing TCR nucleotide sequences with IMGT/GENE-DB human TR gene sequences. The TCRdist pipeline was used in a later analysis to assign CDR3 sequences and most-parsimonious VDJ recombination scenarios. In a later analysis, every TCR beta chain was defined by the combination of its CDR3 amino acid sequence and its V-gene family, and reads without a unique V-gene family were dropped. To address suspected cross-contamination and a sequencing artifact, a later analysis removed under 600 highly shared, low-generation-probability nucleotide sequences. For each public chain, a later analysis derived a clonal expansion index from normalized ranks of inferred template counts within each repertoire. Generation probabilities in a later analysis came from a VDJ recombination model fitted to out-of-frame rearrangements, and those results were checked against IGoR. In a later analysis, TCR-TCR, TCR-HLA and TCR-CMV co-occurrence was scored with hypergeometric tests, and a repertoire-size bias correction was applied to TCR pairs. A later analysis estimated false discovery rates by permuting HLA or CMV assignments 20 times. In a later analysis, co-occurring TCRs were grouped using DBSCAN, and TCRdist sequence similarity was added for clustering within HLA-allele-positive subsets. Repertoires with fewer than 30,000 or more than 120,000 public chains were left out of co-occurrence clustering, as were several repertoires with anomalous nucleotide sharing. Held by TCRdb, this immuneACCESS table contains in-frame sequences only and omits some clones. Under half of the omission traces to an unresolved V gene where checked; the cause of the rest is unknown. V and J calls and clone size are as listed in that table; D and trimming were resolved from the DNA. The sample data list approximately 120,000 clones, and less than 80% of these were observed just once. Clones ranked in the top ten supply roughly 2% of the sample.

In regard to this clone: The specificity of this receptor is unknown. Per-base quality was not reported, and no clone a single base away is much larger than it.

The sample was PBMCs. This sequence uses TRBV28 and TRBJ2-7; possibly the D gene is TRBD1, per 7 matching bases. This sequence was found in a man aged 50 to 60 in good health and CMV-seronegative. The CDR3 protein: CASSFPQGTGAYEQYV. The DNA is TGTGCCAGCAGTTTCCCACAGGGGACTGGGGCCTACGAGCAGTACGTC.